These T cell receptor beta chains were read from a single sample in a study of HIV-infected patients and healthy controls. TCRdb reprocessed the 5' RACE reads via MiXCR and lists one record per CDR3 protein. Of 65,000 to 70,000 distinct CDR3 sequences in the sample, approximately 16% were seen once. The source material was CD4+ T cells from blood. The receptors here all came from a human donor in good health. Each CDR3 is given with its conserved first and last residue. A D gene is named only where the DNA matches it firmly. Clone sizes are given selectively: once, few, many, or a class where the clone is expanded.

J	size	D	V	DNA	CDR3
TRBJ2-3	.	TRBD2	TRBV6-1	TGTGCCAGCAATGTCGGGGGGTGGGCCACAGATACGCAGTATTTT	CASNVGGWATDTQYF
TRBJ2-3	few	.	TRBV6-2/TRBV6-3	TGTGCCAGCAGTTCTACGCACAAGACAGATACGCAGTATTTT	CASSSTHKTDTQYF
TRBJ1-2	.	.	TRBV5-4	TGTGCCAGCAGCTTAGGGGTCGGCTCAATCGGCGGCTACACCTTC	CASSLGVGSIGGYTF
TRBJ1-6	few	.	TRBV28	TGTGCCAGCAGTTTCATTAATTCACCCCTCCACTTT	CASSFINSPLHF
TRBJ1-2	once	.	TRBV24-1	TGTGCCACCAGTGATCCGGCACGAGCTAACTATGGCTACACCTTC	CATSDPARANYGYTF
TRBJ1-4	.	.	TRBV5-6	TGTGCCAGCAGCTTGGAACGAGATGAAAAACTGTTTTTT	CASSLERDEKLFF
TRBJ2-1	.	.	TRBV24-1	TGTGCCACCAGTGAGTGGGGAGGGGGCTCCGGTGAGCAGTTCTTC	CATSEWGGGSGEQFF
TRBJ2-1	few	TRBD1	TRBV12-3/TRBV12-4	TGTGCCAGCAGTTTTCCCGGGACAGGCTACAATGAGCAGTTCTTC	CASSFPGTGYNEQFF
TRBJ1-1	many	.	TRBV7-9	TGTGCCAGCAGCTCCGGACGGGACATGAACACTGAAGCTTTCTTT	CASSSGRDMNTEAFF
TRBJ1-2	.	TRBD1	TRBV4-1	TGCGCCAGCAGCCAAGAAGGCCGACAGGGAAACTATGGCTACACCTTC	CASSQEGRQGNYGYTF
TRBJ2-7	many	.	TRBV7-8	TGTGCCAGCAGCTTAGAGGCGGGATTGACCTACGAGCAGTACTTC	CASSLEAGLTYEQYF
TRBJ2-3	few	.	TRBV6-2/TRBV6-3	TGTGCCACCATCACACGGGTGAAAAACCCCACAGATACGCAGTATTTT	CATITRVKNPTDTQYF
TRBJ2-3	few	TRBD1	TRBV2	TGTGCCAGCAGCCCCGGGACAGGCAGTACGCAGTATTTT	CASSPGTGSTQYF
TRBJ2-7	.	.	TRBV7-2	TGTGCCAGCAGCTCCGTTAAGGGTTCTGGTACCGAGCAGTACTTC	CASSSVKGSGTEQYF
TRBJ2-2	many	.	TRBV24-1	TGTGCCACCAGTGATTTGACTGGGGTGGACACCGGGGAGCTGTTTTTT	CATSDLTGVDTGELFF
TRBJ1-1	once	.	TRBV19	TGTGCCAGTAGTATCCCGCAGGTCCTGAACACTGAAGCTTTCTTT	CASSIPQVLNTEAFF
TRBJ1-5	few	.	TRBV3-1	TGTGCCAGCAGCCAAGGATTGAACATCCCTCAGCCCCAGCATTTT	CASSQGLNIPQPQHF
TRBJ1-4	few	TRBD1	TRBV6-1	TGTGCCAGCCGGAGATTGGGACAGGGGAGTGAAAAACTGTTTTTT	CASRRLGQGSEKLFF
TRBJ2-3	few	.	TRBV5-6	TGTGCCAGCAGCCGTCGTAGCAGTGGGGGTGGAAATACGCAGTATTTT	CASSRRSSGGGNTQYF
TRBJ1-1	many	.	TRBV12-3/TRBV12-4	TGTGCCAGCAGTCCGAATGGGGCCCTCATGAACACTGAAGCTTTCTTT	CASSPNGALMNTEAFF
TRBJ1-1	.	.	TRBV7-2	TGTGCCAGCAGCTTAAACGGACCTAACACTGAAGCTTTCTTT	CASSLNGPNTEAFF
TRBJ2-3	.	TRBD2	TRBV28	TGTGCCAGCAGGAGAGCGGGAGGCACAGATACGCAGTATTTT	CASRRAGGTDTQYF
TRBJ2-5	.	TRBD2	TRBV4-1	TGCGCCAGCAGCCAAGATTTCCTAGCGGGGCGGCAAGAGACCCAGTACTTC	CASSQDFLAGRQETQYF
TRBJ1-5	.	TRBD1	TRBV6-5	TGTGCCAGCAGTTACGTCCGACCGGGACAGGGGACGAGCAATCAGCCCCAGCATTTT	CASSYVRPGQGTSNQPQHF
TRBJ1-1	few	TRBD1	TRBV6-1	TGTGCCATCACCTGGGGACAGTCGAACACTGAAGCTTTCTTT	CAITWGQSNTEAFF
TRBJ2-6	many	.	TRBV4-2	TGTGCCAGCAGCCAAGGTCACTCTGGGGCCAACGTCCTGACTTTC	CASSQGHSGANVLTF
TRBJ2-7	few	TRBD2	TRBV5-4	TGTGCCAGCAGCTTAGCAGCGGGAGAGACATACGAGCAGTACTTC	CASSLAAGETYEQYF
TRBJ1-6	.	.	TRBV5-4	TGTGCCAGCAGAGCACAGTCCAATTCACCCCTCCACTTT	CASRAQSNSPLHF
TRBJ2-2	few	.	TRBV3-1	TGTGCCAGCAGCCGCCGGGACCAGACCGGGGAGCTGTTTTTT	CASSRRDQTGELFF
TRBJ2-7	.	.	TRBV7-8	TGTGCCAGCAGCGAAACCGGCGCCCCAGGGGAGCAGTACTTC	CASSETGAPGEQYF
TRBJ2-7	.	.	TRBV30	TGTGCCTGGACTGACTTGGACCCACGGTACGAGCAGTACTTC	CAWTDLDPRYEQYF
TRBJ2-3	.	.	TRBV20-1	TGCAGCGCCACCCCGAGGCGGAGCACAGATACGCAGTATTTT	CSATPRRSTDTQYF
TRBJ2-5	few	.	TRBV12-5	TGTGCTAGTGGTATAGGGACTGGAGAGACCCAGTACTTC	CASGIGTGETQYF
TRBJ2-7	many	TRBD1	TRBV30	TGTGCCTGGAGGCGGGACAGGGCCTACGAGCAGTACTTC	CAWRRDRAYEQYF
TRBJ2-5	.	TRBD2	TRBV3-1	TGTGCCAGCAGCCAATCGATTGCTAGCGGAAAAGAGACCCAGTACTTC	CASSQSIASGKETQYF
TRBJ2-7	many	TRBD2	TRBV7-2	TGTGCCAGCAGCTTAGTACCGCCGCGCGCGGGAGTACCCTACGAGCAGTACTTC	CASSLVPPRAGVPYEQYF
TRBJ1-6	.	.	TRBV27	TGTGCCAGCAGTTTACGATCAGTTTCACCCCTCCACTTT	CASSLRSVSPLHF
TRBJ1-1	few	TRBD1	TRBV11-2	TGTGCCAGCAGGGTCCAGGGGGTCGGGAACACTGAAGCTTTCTTT	CASRVQGVGNTEAFF
TRBJ2-3	few	.	TRBV12-3/TRBV12-4	TGTGCCAGCAGTTTAGGCAGGGGCGAAGGAGATACGCAGTATTTT	CASSLGRGEGDTQYF
TRBJ2-7	few	.	TRBV10-3	TGTGCCATCAGTGTTTCAGGGAGCGCCTACGAGCAGTACTTC	CAISVSGSAYEQYF
TRBJ2-1	.	TRBD2	TRBV6-2/TRBV6-3	TGTGCCAGCCAAGGTCCTAGCGGGGGGAGCTCCTACAATGAGCAGTTCTTC	CASQGPSGGSSYNEQFF
TRBJ1-2	many	.	TRBV6-1	TGTGCCAGCACGTTGTCTGGGGTGGTCCGCTATGGCTACACCTTC	CASTLSGVVRYGYTF
TRBJ1-5	.	.	TRBV19	TGTGCCAGTAGTCTACTTGGGCCCCATAGCAATCAGCCCCAGCATTTT	CASSLLGPHSNQPQHF
TRBJ2-2	.	TRBD1	TRBV29-1	TGCAGCGTTATCACAGGGGTTCCCTCGAGCACCGGGGAGCTGTTTTTT	CSVITGVPSSTGELFF
TRBJ2-3	few	TRBD1	TRBV6-2/TRBV6-3	TGTGCCAGCAGAGCCCTGACAGGGGGTAGAGATACGCAGTATTTT	CASRALTGGRDTQYF
TRBJ1-5	few	.	TRBV12-3/TRBV12-4	TGTGCCAGCAGTCGACAGGTGGAGGGTCAGCCCCAGCATTTT	CASSRQVEGQPQHF
TRBJ1-1	few	TRBD1	TRBV6-2/TRBV6-3	TGTGCCAGCAGTTACCAGGACAGGACTTTTTCGAACACTGAAGCTTTCTTT	CASSYQDRTFSNTEAFF
TRBJ2-2	.	TRBD1	TRBV4-2	TGTGCCAGCAGCCAAGGGGGTACACAGGGGCGGGAGCTGTTTTTT	CASSQGGTQGRELFF
TRBJ2-7	few	.	TRBV28	TGTGCCAGCAGTTTTCTCTCCTACGAGCAGTACTTC	CASSFLSYEQYF
TRBJ2-1	.	.	TRBV2	TGTGCCAGCAGAAGGTTCACTGAGCAGTTCTTC	CASRRFTEQFF
TRBJ1-2	.	.	TRBV25-1	TGTGCCAGCAGAGGTACAGGGTATGACTATGGCTACACCTTC	CASRGTGYDYGYTF
TRBJ2-7	.	.	TRBV5-1	TGCGCCAGCAGCTCGGGTTCGAGCTCCTACGAGCAGTACTTC	CASSSGSSSYEQYF
TRBJ2-3	few	.	TRBV29-1	TGCAGCGTTGCCCGACTAGTGACATACACAGATACGCAGTATTTT	CSVARLVTYTDTQYF
TRBJ1-1	many	TRBD1	TRBV29-1	TGCAGCGTTGTGACAGGGGCCCTCGTGAACACTGAAGCTTTCTTT	CSVVTGALVNTEAFF
TRBJ2-5	medium-sized	TRBD2	TRBV14	TGTGCCAGCAGCCAGAGGTTTACAGCGGGAGCTCAAGAGACCCAGTACTTC	CASSQRFTAGAQETQYF